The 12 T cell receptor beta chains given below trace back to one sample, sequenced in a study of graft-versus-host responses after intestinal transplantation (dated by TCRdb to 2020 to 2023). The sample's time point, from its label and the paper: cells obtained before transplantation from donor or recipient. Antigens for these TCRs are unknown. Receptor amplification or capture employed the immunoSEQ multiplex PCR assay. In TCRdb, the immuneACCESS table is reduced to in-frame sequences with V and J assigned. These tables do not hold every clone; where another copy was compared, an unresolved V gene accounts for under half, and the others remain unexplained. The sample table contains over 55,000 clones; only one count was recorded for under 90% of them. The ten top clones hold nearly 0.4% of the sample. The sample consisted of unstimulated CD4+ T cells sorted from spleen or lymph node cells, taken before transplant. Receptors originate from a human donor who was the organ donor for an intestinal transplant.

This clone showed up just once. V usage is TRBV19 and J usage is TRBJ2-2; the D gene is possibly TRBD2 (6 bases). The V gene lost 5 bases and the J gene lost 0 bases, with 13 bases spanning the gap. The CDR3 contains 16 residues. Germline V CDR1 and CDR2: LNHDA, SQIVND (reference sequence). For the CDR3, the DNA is TGTGCCAGTAGTCCGGGGACTGGTTCGAACACCGGGGAGCTGTTTTTT. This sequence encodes CASSPGTGSNTGELFF.

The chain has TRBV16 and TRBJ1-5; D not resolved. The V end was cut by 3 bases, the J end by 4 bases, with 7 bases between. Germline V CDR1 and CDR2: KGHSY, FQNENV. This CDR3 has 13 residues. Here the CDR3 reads CASSQGENQPQHF. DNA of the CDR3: TGTGCCAGCAGCCAGGGAGAGAATCAGCCCCAGCATTTT.

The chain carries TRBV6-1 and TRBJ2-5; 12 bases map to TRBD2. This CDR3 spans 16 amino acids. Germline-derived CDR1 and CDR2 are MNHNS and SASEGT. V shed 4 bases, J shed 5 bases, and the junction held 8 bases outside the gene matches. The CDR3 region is CASSGSSGGAGETQYF. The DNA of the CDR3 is TGTGCCAGCAGTGGATCTAGCGGGGGGGCCGGGGAGACCCAGTACTTC.

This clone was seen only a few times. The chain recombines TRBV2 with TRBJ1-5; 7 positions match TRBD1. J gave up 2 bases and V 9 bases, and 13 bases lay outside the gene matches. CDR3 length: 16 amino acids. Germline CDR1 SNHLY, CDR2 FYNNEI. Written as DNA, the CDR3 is TGTGCCAGTTCCAAACAAAACACAGGGGGCAATCAGCCCCAGCATTTT. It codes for CASSKQNTGGNQPQHF. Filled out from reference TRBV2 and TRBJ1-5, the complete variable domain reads EPEVTQTPSHQVTQMGQEVILRCVPISNHLYFYWYRQILGQKVEFLVSFYNNEISEKSEIFDDQFSVERPDGSNFTLKIRSTKLEDSAMYFCASSKQNTGGNQPQHFGDGTRLSIL.

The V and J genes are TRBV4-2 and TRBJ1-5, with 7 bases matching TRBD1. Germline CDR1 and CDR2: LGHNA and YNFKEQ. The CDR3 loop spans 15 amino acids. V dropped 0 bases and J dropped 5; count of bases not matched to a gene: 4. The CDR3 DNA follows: TGTGCCAGCAGCCAAGATGGCAGGGGGGATCAGCCCCAGCATTTT. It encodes CASSQDGRGDQPQHF.

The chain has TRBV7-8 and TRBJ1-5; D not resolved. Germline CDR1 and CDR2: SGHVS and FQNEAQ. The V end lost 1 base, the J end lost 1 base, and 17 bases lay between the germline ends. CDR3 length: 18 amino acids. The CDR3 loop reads CASSLGLRSGKSNQPQHF. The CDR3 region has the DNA TGTGCCAGCAGCTTAGGTCTCCGATCGGGGAAGAGCAATCAGCCCCAGCATTTT. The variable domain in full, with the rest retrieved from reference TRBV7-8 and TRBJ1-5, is GAGVSQSPRYKVAKRGQDVALRCDPISGHVSLFWYQQALGQGPEFLTYFQNEAQLDKSGLPSDRFFAERPEGSVSTLKIQRTQQEDSAVYLCASSLGLRSGKSNQPQHFGDGTRLSIL.

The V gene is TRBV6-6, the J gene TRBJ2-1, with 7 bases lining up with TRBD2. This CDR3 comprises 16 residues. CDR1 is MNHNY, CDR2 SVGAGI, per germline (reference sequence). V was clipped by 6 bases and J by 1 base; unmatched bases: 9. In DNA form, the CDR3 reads TGTGCCAGCAGGAAGGGAGGGGCTGGGTCCTACAATGAGCAGTTCTTC. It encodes CASRKGGAGSYNEQFF.

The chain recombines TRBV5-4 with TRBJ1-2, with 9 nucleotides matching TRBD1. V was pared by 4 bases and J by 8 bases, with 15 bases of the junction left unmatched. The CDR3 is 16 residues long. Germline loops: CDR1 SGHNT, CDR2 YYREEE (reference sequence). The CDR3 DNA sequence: TGTGCCAGCAGCATCGGGGGGAAACAGGGGGCGCGCGGCTACACCTTC. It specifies CASSIGGKQGARGYTF.

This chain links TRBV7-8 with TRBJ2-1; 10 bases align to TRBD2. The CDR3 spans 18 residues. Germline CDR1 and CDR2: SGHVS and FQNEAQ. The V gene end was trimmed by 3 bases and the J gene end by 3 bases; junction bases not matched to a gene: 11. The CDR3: CASSFSVVAGGYYNEQFF. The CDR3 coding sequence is TGTGCCAGCAGCTTTAGTGTAGTAGCGGGGGGCTACTACAATGAGCAGTTCTTC.

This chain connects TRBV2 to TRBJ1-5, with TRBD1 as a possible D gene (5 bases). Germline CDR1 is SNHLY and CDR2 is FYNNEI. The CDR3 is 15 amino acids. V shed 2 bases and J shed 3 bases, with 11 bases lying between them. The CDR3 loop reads CASSERGSPNQPQHF. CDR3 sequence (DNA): TGTGCCAGCAGTGAACGGGGGAGCCCCAATCAGCCCCAGCATTTT.

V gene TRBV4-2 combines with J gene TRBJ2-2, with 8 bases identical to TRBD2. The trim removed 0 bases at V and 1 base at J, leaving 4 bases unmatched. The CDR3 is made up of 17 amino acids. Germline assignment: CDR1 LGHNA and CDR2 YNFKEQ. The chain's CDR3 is CASSQEPLAGNTGELFF. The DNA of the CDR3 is TGTGCCAGCAGCCAAGAGCCCCTAGCGGGGAACACCGGGGAGCTGTTTTTT.

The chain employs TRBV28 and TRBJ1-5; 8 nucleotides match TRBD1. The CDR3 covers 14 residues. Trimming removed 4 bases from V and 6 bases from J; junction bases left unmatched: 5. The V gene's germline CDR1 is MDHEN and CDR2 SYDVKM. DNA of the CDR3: TGTGCCAGCAGTTCCGACAGGGGTGGTCAGCCCCAGCATTTT. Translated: CASSSDRGGQPQHF.